The TCR beta chain described here comes from a study of blood T cells in healthy people across ages. Background on the study: For every two T cells, template switching captured about one barcoded beta molecule.

Worth noting for this clonotype: What it binds is not known.

Study conclusions and caveats: Observed TCR beta diversity per million T cells went down as age went up. This fall followed a roughly linear course with age. Investigators treated diversity estimates from one million T cells as underestimates.

A second PCR of 7 to 11 cycles used a sample-barcoded 5' primer and a J-beta primer mix. Each cDNA molecule was tagged by a template-switch adaptor that had 12 random nucleotides. TCRdb recomputed calls from the 5' RACE reads with MiXCR, one row per CDR3 protein. The profile covers 720,000 or so distinct CDR3 sequences, with 40% to 50% appearing a single time and around 32% taken by the ten largest. The V and J ends lost 1 base and 4 bases respectively, with 7 bases between them. Germline V CDR1 and CDR2: LGHDT, YNNKEL (reference sequence). The CDR3 runs 13 residues. The rearrangement uses TRBV3-1 and TRBJ1-2; D is undetermined. Sequencing used blood. This TCR derives from an elderly man in good health. The CDR3 coding sequence is TGTGCCAGCAGCCAAGGACGGTTCTATGGCTACACCTTC. Translating it yields CASSQGRFYGYTF.